This T cell receptor (beta chain) derives from a study of blood T cell repertoires in COVID-19 (dated by TCRdb to between 2020 and 2021). Concerning the study at large: The collaborator samples originated in the United States, Italy and Spain and spanned the acute and convalescent phases of COVID-19. A de-identified subject ID, COVID-19 status, age in years and sex were almost always included in the sample metadata. Where HLA class I and class II types were available, the types were taken from metadata supplied by the sample provider, not from assay-based typing. The prospective study material was composed of cDNA or gDNA derived from T cells, B-cell-depleted T cells, or PBMCs. Subjects who had been exposed to COVID-19, were actively infected with it, or had recovered from it provided the deeply sampled blood TCRbeta repertoires that made up the dataset. Samples came from the ongoing ImmuneRACE study (first 160 participants) plus 1,254 subjects from 6 global collaborators. The repertoires were released in a freely available public database meant as a resource for research on the immune response to SARS-CoV-2. What the work shows at the level of the full study, not this receptor alone: How much clinical and demographic metadata was included differed by source and by participant, and the metadata was provided uncurated.

One collaborating source in Seattle enrolled patients while the patients were actively infected and followed the patients over time throughout the course of disease. The collaborating institutions used their own protocols to collect whole blood in K2EDTA tubes. For TCRbeta analysis, collaborators shipped samples as frozen whole blood, isolated PBMCs, or DNA extracted from either of those sample types. V is clipped by 8 bases and J by 2 bases, and the sequence between their germline boundaries is 15 bases long. The CDR3 runs 14 amino acids, cysteine and phenylalanine included. The read is trimmed to its CDR3 DNA, 42 bases read in frame from base 1. Looking up the germline V gene yields CDR1 MGHDK and CDR2 SYGVNS. With regard to this clone: Which antigen it targets is not known. Base qualities are not recorded, but no much larger clone differs from it by a single base.

TCRbeta CDR3 regions were amplified from genomic DNA using the immunoSEQ Assay, a bias-controlled multiplex PCR. The published analysis was carried out like this. The number of nucleated cells in each sample was estimated from the amplification of reference gene primers within the assay. To quantify the absolute abundance of each unique TCRbeta CDR3 rearrangement, sequence reads were collapsed and filtered. For each sample, productive Simpson clonality was calculated as the square root of Simpson's diversity index across productive rearrangements. Imported from immuneACCESS, the table was reduced by TCRdb to in-frame sequences with V and J called. These copies leave out some clones; in studies compared against another copy, an unresolved V gene accounts for under half, and the cause of the remainder is not known. The V and J calls and clone size come from that table; D and trimming were worked out from the DNA. This sample has under 300,000 clones in its table, and over 90% of those were observed once. The ten biggest clones cover roughly 0.8% of the sample.

Rearrangement joined TRBV25-1 to TRBJ1-2, and the D gene may be TRBD1, 5 bases matching. This receptor was taken from a man aged 25-45 years with COVID-19, enrolled during active disease. The sequenced sample was peripheral blood. The sequenced DNA is TGTGCCAGCGACCTCCCACAGGTGAACTATGGCTACACCTTC. Its protein reads: CASDLPQVNYGYTF.